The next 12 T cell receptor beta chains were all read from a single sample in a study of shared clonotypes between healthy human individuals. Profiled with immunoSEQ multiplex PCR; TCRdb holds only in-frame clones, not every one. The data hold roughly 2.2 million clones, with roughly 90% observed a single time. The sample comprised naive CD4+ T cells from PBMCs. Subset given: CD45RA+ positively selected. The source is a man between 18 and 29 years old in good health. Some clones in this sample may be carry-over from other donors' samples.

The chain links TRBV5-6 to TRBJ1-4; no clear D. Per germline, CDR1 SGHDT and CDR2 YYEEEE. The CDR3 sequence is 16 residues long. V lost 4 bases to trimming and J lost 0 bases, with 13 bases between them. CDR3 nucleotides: TGTGCCAGCAGCCTACAGTGCTACGCAACTAATGAAAAACTGTTTTTT. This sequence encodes CASSLQCYATNEKLFF. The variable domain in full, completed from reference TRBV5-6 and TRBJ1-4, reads DAGVTQSPTHLIKTRGQQVTLRCSPKSGHDTVSWYQQALGQGPQFIFQYYEEEERQRGNFPDRFSGHQFPNYSSELNVNALLLGDSALYLCASSLQCYATNEKLFFGSGTQLSVL.

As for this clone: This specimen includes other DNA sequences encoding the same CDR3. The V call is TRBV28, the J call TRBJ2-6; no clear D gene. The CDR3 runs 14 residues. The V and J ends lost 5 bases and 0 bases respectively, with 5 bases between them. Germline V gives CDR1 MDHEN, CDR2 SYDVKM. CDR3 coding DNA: TGTGCCAGCAGTCGAGGCTCTGGGGCCAACGTCCTGACTTTC. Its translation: CASSRGSGANVLTF.

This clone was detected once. CDR3: CASSPMGLAGNTIYF. The CDR3 DNA sequence: TGTGCCAGCAGTCCAATGGGGCTAGCTGGAAACACCATATATTTT. The chain is built from TRBV7-2 and TRBJ1-3; a weak D match, TRBD1 (5 bases). Trimming pared 6 bases from V and 2 bases from J, leaving 14 bases between. The CDR3 has 15 residues. Germline V gene lookup returns CDR1 SGHTA and CDR2 FQGNSA.

The CDR3 DNA sequence: TGTGCCAGCAGCTTGGGACACGGGAGCAATCAGCCCCAGCATTTT. Protein product: CASSLGHGSNQPQHF. The chain has TRBV7-8 and TRBJ1-5; maybe TRBD1 (6 bases). The CDR3 loop spans 15 amino acids. Germline loops: CDR1 SGHVS, CDR2 FQNEAQ. Deletions cut 3 bases from V and 1 base from J, with 10 bases between. The variable domain in full, with the rest retrieved from reference TRBV7-8 and TRBJ1-5, is GAGVSQSPRYKVAKRGQDVALRCDPISGHVSLFWYQQALGQGPEFLTYFQNEAQLDKSGLPSDRFFAERPEGSVSTLKIQRTQQEDSAVYLCASSLGHGSNQPQHFGDGTRLSIL.

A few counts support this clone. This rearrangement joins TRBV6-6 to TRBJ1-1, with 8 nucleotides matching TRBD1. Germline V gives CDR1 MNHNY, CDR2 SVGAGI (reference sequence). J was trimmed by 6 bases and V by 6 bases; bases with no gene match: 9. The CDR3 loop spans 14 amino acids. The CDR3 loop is CASSSPSTGAEAFF. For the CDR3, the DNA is TGTGCCAGCAGCTCACCCTCGACAGGGGCTGAAGCTTTCTTT.

Here the CDR3 reads CASSYPLRGQETQYF. CDR3 DNA sequence: TGTGCCAGCAGCTACCCCCTCAGGGGCCAAGAGACCCAGTACTTC. V is TRBV11-2 and J is TRBJ2-5; D possibly corresponds to TRBD1 (6 bases). V lost 4 bases and J 1 base, leaving 13 bases between the germline ends. CDR1 is SGHAT, CDR2 FQNNGV, per germline. The CDR3 runs 15 residues.

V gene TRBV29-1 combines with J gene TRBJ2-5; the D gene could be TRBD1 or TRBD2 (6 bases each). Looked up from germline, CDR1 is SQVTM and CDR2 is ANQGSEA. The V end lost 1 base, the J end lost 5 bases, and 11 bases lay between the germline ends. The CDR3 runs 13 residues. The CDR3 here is CSVEGGAGETQYF. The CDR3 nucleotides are TGCAGCGTTGAAGGGGGGGCGGGCGAGACCCAGTACTTC. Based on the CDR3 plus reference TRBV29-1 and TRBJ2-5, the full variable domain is SAVISQKPSRDICQRGTSLTIQCQVDSQVTMMFWYRQQPGQSLTLIATANQGSEATYESGFVIDKFPISRPNLTFSTLTVSNMSPEDSSIYLCSVEGGAGETQYFGPGTRLLVL.

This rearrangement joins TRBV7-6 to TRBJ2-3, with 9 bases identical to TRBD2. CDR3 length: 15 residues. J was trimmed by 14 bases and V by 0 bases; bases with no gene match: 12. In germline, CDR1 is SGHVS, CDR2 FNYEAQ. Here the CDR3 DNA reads TGTGCCAGCAGCTTAGCTGGGTCTAGCGGGGCCAGCCGGTATTTT. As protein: CASSLAGSSGASRYF.

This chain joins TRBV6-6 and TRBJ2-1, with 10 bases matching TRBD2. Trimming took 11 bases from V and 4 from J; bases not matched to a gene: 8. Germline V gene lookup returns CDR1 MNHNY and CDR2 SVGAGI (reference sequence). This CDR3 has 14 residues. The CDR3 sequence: CAVWGSGGYNEQFF. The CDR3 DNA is TGTGCCGTCTGGGGTAGCGGGGGGTACAATGAGCAGTTCTTC.

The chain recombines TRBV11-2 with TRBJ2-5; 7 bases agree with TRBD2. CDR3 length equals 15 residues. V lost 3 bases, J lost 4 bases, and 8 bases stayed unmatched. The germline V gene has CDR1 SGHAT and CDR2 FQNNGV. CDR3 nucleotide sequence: TGTGCCAGCAGCTTCGGAGCTGGCGGGAGAGAGACCCAGTACTTC. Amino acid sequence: CASSFGAGGRETQYF. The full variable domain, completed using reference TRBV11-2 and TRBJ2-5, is EAGVAQSPRYKIIEKRQSVAFWCNPISGHATLYWYQQILGQGPKLLIQFQNNGVVDDSQLPKDRFSAERLKGVDSTLKIQPAKLEDSAVYLCASSFGAGGRETQYFGPGTRLLVL.

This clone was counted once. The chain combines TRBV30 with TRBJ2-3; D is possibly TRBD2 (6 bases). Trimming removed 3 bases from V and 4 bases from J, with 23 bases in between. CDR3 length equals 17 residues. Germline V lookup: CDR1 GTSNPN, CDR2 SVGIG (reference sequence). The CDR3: CAWSRESGTYFADTQYF. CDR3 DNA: TGTGCCTGGAGCCGCGAATCCGGGACTTATTTCGCAGATACGCAGTATTTT.

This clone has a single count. The DNA for the CDR3 is TGTGCCTCGAACCCGGGACTACCCGTAGTTGAGCAGTTCTTC. This encodes CASNPGLPVVEQFF. The chain employs TRBV30 and TRBJ2-1; TRBD2 matches 7 bases. Germline assignment: CDR1 GTSNPN and CDR2 SVGIG (reference sequence). The CDR3 runs 14 residues. Trimming at V came to 7 bases and at J to 9 bases, leaving 15 bases not matched to a gene.